Listed below are T cell receptor beta chains from one sample, sequenced in a study of blood T cell repertoires in COVID-19. Method: immunoSEQ multiplex PCR; TCRdb's copy keeps in-frame clones and lacks some. The sample has over 75,000 clones, roughly four fifths seen once; the top ten hold more than 1%. Sequenced input: peripheral blood. The receptors were sampled from a woman of 80 years or more with acute or convalescent COVID-19. The CDR3 runs from the conserved cysteine through the conserved F or W. The order of the fields is J gene, V gene, D gene, CDR3 protein. D genes are given only for firm matches.

TRBJ1-5,TRBV5-6,-,CASSLGAMSNQPQHF
TRBJ2-1,TRBV10-3,TRBD2,CAISETPSGRSNEQFF
TRBJ2-2,TRBV2,TRBD1,CASTNRGLTGELFF
TRBJ2-1,TRBV7-2,TRBD2,CASSLGGSGSFQVFF
TRBJ1-5,TRBV5-4,TRBD1,CASSRGGPGQSKAQHF
TRBJ2-3,TRBV5-6,TRBD2,CASSLQGSGRGDTQYF
TRBJ2-7,TRBV21-1,-,CASSQTPGWVGDEQYF
TRBJ1-1,TRBV27,-,CASSLVPGRQNTEAFF
TRBJ1-2,TRBV19,TRBD1,CASSATGGSSGYTF
TRBJ2-5,TRBV5-1,TRBD1,CASSSNTGAQETQYF
TRBJ2-4,TRBV18,-,CASSPAEVKNIQYF
TRBJ2-3,TRBV10-2,-,CASDGGNTQYF
TRBJ1-5,TRBV5-1,-,CASSSDGMNQPQHF
TRBJ2-6,TRBV10-3,TRBD1,CATQGAGANVLTF
TRBJ2-2,TRBV19,TRBD2,CASSLGLAGITGELFF
TRBJ2-2,TRBV19,TRBD1,CASGTATISTGELFF
TRBJ1-2,TRBV3-1/TRBV3-2,-,CASSPAGPYGYTF
TRBJ2-1,TRBV5-1,TRBD2,CASSPRVSGRSSYNEQFF
TRBJ1-1,TRBV20-1,-,CSASPLTEAFF
TRBJ2-2,TRBV21-1,-,CASSKSRLAGVNTGELFF
TRBJ2-2,TRBV5-1,TRBD2,CASRAGTTFRGELFF
TRBJ2-2,TRBV5-4,-,CASSLLQWARPGELFF
TRBJ2-5,TRBV11-3,-,CASSLNSGETQYF
TRBJ2-3,TRBV11-3,TRBD1,CASSLRTGRSSGADTQYF
TRBJ2-5,TRBV3-1/TRBV3-2,TRBD1,CASSPQRTGKETQYF
TRBJ2-7,TRBV3-1/TRBV3-2,-,CASSFTQDGTYEQYF
TRBJ2-7,TRBV9,TRBD1,CASTPGTGGDEQYF
TRBJ2-3,TRBV6-5,-,CASRALTDTQYF
TRBJ1-5,TRBV28,-,CASSRRQGNQPQHF
TRBJ1-2,TRBV3-1/TRBV3-2,-,CASSQGARSDGYTF
TRBJ1-1,TRBV10-1,-,CASSDSPDSEAFF
TRBJ2-1,TRBV7-9,-,CASSLSGASNEQFF
TRBJ1-2,TRBV18,TRBD1,CASSPGQDAGGYTF
TRBJ1-2,TRBV6-6,-,CASREGDYGYTF
TRBJ2-5,TRBV6-6,-,CASSLRGLETQYF
TRBJ1-4,TRBV6-5,-,CASSRQTNEKLFF
TRBJ2-3,TRBV11-2,TRBD2,CASSPQASGVTDTQYF